The sequence of this T cell receptor (beta chain) was determined in a study of T cells in Graves' hyperthyroidism and ophthalmopathy. As for the study in general: Specimen type is peripheral blood, collected at initial diagnosis prior to any treatment.

The sample holds a few counts of this clonotype. There were TCR beta CDR3 regions amplified from RNA transcripts. During a first-round RT-PCR of the TCR CDR3, the HTBI primer set was used. TCRdb redid the calling of the multiplex PCR reads with MiXCR, one entry per CDR3 protein. The table lists hundreds of thousands of distinct CDR3 sequences, about 20% of them singletons. In the ophthalmopathy cohort, Clinical Activity Score was at least 3, NOSPECS grade at least 4, and duration under 3 months. This CDR3 spans 12 amino acids. Trimming left V 3 bases short and J 5 bases short, with 7 bases between. Germline loops: CDR1 LGHDT, CDR2 YNNKEL (reference sequence).

Sequences were obtained from blood. The source is a man aged 40-49 years with Graves' ophthalmopathy. The chain recombines TRBV3-1 with TRBJ2-5, with D maybe TRBD2 (6 bases). CDR3 sequence reads: CASSQAGETQYF. CDR3 DNA: TGTGCCAGCAGCCAGGCGGGGGAGACCCAGTACTTC.